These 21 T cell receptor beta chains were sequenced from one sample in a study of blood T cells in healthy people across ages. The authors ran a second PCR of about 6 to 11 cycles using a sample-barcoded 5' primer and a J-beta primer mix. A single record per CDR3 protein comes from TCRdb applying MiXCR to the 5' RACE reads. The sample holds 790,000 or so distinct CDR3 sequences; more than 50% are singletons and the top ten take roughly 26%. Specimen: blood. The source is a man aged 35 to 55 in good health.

CDR3 in amino acids: CASSYNEQYF. The DNA for the CDR3 is TGCGCCAGCAGTTACAACGAGCAGTACTTC. The chain combines TRBV10-2 with TRBJ2-7; D ambiguous. Trimming removed 5 bases at V and 5 bases at J, with 4 bases between. From germline, CDR1 is WSHSY and CDR2 SAAADI. The CDR3 length is 10 residues.

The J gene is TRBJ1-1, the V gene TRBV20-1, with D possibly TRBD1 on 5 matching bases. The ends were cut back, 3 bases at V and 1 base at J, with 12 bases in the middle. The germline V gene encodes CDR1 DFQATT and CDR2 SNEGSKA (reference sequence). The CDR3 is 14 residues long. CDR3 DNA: TGCAGTGCTAGGACAGATGATAAGAACACTGAAGCTTTCTTT. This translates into CSARTDDKNTEAFF.

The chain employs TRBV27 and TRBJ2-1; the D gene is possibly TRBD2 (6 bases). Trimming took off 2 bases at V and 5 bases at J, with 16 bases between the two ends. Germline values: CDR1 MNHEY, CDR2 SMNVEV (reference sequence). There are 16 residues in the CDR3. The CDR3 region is CASSLGGINPHNEQFF. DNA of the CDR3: TGTGCCAGCAGTTTAGGAGGGATCAACCCCCACAATGAGCAGTTCTTC.

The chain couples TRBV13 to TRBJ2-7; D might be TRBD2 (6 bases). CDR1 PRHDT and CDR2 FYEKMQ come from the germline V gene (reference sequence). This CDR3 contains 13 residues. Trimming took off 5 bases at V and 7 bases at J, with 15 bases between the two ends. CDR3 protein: CASSPGIGGEQYF. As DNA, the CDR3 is TGTGCCAGCAGCCCTGGAATTGGGGGGGAGCAGTACTTC.

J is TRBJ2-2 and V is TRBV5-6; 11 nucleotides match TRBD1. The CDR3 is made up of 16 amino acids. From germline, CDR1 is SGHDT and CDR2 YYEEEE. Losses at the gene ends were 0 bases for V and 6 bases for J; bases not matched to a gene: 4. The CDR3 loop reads CASSLGTGGIAGELFF. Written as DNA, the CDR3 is TGTGCCAGCAGCTTGGGGACAGGGGGCATCGCCGGGGAGCTGTTTTTT.

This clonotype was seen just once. CDR3 sequence reads: CASSLVTQYF. The CDR3 DNA sequence: TGTGCCAGCAGCCTTGTGACGCAGTATTTT. V is TRBV2 and J is TRBJ2-3; no definite D call. V lost 6 bases and J lost 9, with 7 bases in between. From germline, CDR1 is SNHLY and CDR2 FYNNEI. This CDR3 contains 10 residues.

The CDR3 DNA reads TGCGCCAGCAGCCCCACGACAGGGCTCTCCTACGAGCAGTACTTC. This encodes CASSPTTGLSYEQYF. The rearrangement joins TRBV5-1 to TRBJ2-7; 7 bases fit TRBD1. The V and J ends lost 4 bases and 0 bases, in that order; junction bases with no gene match: 7. CDR1 is SGHRS, CDR2 YFSETQ, per germline. This CDR3 has 15 residues.

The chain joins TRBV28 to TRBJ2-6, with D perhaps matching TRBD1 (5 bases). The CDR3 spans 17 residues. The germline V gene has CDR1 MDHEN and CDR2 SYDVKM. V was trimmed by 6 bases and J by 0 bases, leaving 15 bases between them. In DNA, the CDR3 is TGTGCCAGCAGCCAAGGGGTACAGTACTCTGGGGCCAACGTCCTGACTTTC. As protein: CASSQGVQYSGANVLTF.

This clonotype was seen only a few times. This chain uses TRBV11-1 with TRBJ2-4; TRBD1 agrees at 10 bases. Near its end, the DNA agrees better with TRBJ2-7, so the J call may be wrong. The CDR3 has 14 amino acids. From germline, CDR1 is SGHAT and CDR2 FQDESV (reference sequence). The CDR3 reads CASSLGQGDNEQYF. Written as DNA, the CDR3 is TGTGCCAGCAGCCTCGGACAGGGGGACAACGAGCAGTACTTC.

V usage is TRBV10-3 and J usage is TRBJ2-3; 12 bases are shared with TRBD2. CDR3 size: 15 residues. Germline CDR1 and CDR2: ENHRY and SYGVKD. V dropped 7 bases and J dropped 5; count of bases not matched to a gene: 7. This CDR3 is CAIKASGGVGDTQYF. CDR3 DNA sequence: TGTGCCATCAAGGCTAGCGGGGGGGTTGGAGATACGCAGTATTTT.

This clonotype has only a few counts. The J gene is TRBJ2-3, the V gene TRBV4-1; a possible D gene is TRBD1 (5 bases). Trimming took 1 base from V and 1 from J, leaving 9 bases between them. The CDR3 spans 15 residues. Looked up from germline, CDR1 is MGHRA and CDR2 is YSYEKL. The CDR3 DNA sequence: TGCGCCAGCAGCCAAGTCCCGACAGGCACAGATACGCAGTATTTT. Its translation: CASSQVPTGTDTQYF.

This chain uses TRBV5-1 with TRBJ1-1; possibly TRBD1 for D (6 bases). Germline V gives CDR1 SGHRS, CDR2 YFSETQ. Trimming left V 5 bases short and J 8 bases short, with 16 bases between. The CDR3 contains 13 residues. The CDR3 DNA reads TGCGCCAGCAGGCGACAGGAGAACAACGAAGCTTTCTTT. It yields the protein CASRRQENNEAFF.

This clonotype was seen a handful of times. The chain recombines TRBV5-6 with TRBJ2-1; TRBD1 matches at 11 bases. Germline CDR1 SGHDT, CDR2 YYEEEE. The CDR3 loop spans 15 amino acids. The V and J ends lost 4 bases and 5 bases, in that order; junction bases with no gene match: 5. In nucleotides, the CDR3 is TGTGCCAGCAGCCAGGGACAGGGGGGGAACAATGAGCAGTTCTTC. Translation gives CASSQGQGGNNEQFF.

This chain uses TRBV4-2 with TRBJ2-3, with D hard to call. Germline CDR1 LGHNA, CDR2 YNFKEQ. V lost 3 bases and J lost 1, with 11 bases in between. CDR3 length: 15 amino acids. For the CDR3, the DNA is TGTGCCAGCAGCCAGTGGGCGTGGGGCACAGATACGCAGTATTTT. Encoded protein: CASSQWAWGTDTQYF.

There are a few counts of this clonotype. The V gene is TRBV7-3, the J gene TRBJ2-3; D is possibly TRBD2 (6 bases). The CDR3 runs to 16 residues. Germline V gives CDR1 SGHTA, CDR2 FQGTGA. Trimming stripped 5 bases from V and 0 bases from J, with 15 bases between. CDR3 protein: CASSPVPAGSTDTQYF. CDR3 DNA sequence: TGTGCCAGCAGCCCCGTTCCGGCGGGGAGCACAGATACGCAGTATTTT.

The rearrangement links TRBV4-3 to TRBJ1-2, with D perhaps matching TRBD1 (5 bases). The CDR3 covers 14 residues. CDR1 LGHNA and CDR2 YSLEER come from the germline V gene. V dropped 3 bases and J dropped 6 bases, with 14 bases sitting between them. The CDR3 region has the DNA TGCGCCAGCAGCCACTATGGCAGGGACCATGGCTACACCTTC. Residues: CASSHYGRDHGYTF.

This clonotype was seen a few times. The CDR3 DNA reads TGTGCCAGCAGTTTTTATGGGGCCGCAGGGGGGGGAACAGATACGCAGTATTTT. It encodes CASSFYGAAGGGTDTQYF. The chain combines TRBV6-5 with TRBJ2-3, with D possibly called TRBD1 or TRBD2 (7 bases each). This CDR3 is 18 amino acids long. The germline gives CDR1 MNHEY, CDR2 SVGAGI. V was shortened by 4 bases and J by 3 bases, with 23 bases between the two germline ends.

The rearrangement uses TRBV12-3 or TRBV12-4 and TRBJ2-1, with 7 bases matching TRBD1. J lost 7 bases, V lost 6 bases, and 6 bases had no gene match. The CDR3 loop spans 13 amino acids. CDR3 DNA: TGTGCCAGCAGAGTATCCAGGGGGAATGAGCAGTTCTTC. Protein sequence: CASRVSRGNEQFF.

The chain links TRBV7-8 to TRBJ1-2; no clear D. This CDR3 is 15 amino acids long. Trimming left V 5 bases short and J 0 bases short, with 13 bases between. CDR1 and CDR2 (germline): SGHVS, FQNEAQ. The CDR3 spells CASSLLSLPNYGYTF. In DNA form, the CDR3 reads TGTGCCAGCAGCCTCTTGTCGTTACCTAACTATGGCTACACCTTC.

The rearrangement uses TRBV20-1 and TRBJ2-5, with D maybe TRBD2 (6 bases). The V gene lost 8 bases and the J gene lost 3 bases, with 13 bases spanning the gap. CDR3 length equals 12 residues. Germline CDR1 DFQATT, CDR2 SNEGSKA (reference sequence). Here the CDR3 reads CSCLGGEETQYF. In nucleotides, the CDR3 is TGCAGTTGCTTGGGGGGTGAAGAGACCCAGTACTTC.

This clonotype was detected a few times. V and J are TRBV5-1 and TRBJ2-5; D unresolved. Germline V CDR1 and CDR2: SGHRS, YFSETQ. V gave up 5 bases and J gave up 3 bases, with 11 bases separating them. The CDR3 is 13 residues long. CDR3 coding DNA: TGCGCCAGCAGTAGGCCCAGCGAAGAGACCCAGTACTTC. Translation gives CASSRPSEETQYF.